This TCR beta chain was observed in a study of PD-1 blockade in classical Hodgkin lymphoma. Study-wide results and limits: Compared with baseline, CD4+ but not CD8+ TCR diversity had risen significantly by C4D1. The study found complete responders had baseline diversity similar to newly diagnosed patients. Relapsed/refractory patients reportedly had the lowest baseline TCR diversity, below newly diagnosed patients, who were below healthy donors. The authors excluded patients who started nivolumab under 1 year after ASCT.

On this clone: Its antigen is unknown.

Following autologous stem cell transplantation, relapse occurred in every patient, and exposure to brentuximab vedotin varied. CD4+ T cells were purified from thawed PBMCs by magnetic negative selection. Produced via immunoSEQ multiplex PCR; TCRdb's table is partial and in-frame only. The sample gives about 35,000 clones, around nine tenths of which show up once; around 0.21% is in the top ten. Per germline, CDR1 MNHNS and CDR2 SASEGT. The CDR3 is made up of 15 amino acids. The V segment lost 5 bases and the J segment 0 bases; nucleotides outside the gene matches: 6. This material consisted of CD4+ T cells from blood, taken at baseline. The chain employs TRBV6-1 and TRBJ1-2; 7 positions agree with TRBD1. This TCR was sampled from a human donor with classical Hodgkin lymphoma. CDR3 in DNA: TGTGCCAGCAGTCACACGGGACAGACTAACTATGGCTACACCTTC. The encoded protein is CASSHTGQTNYGYTF.